The following is a T cell receptor (beta chain) sequence with its context. Germline trimming cut 4 bases from V and 6 bases from J; bases unmatched to any gene: 10. Germline V gives CDR1 LNHDA, CDR2 SQIVND (reference sequence). This CDR3 region has 16 residues. Measured with immunoSEQ multiplex PCR; TCRdb has only the in-frame clones, and not every one. The sample yields approximately 90,000 clones, 88% seen once. The record originates from a study of control samples from healthy donors and cancer patients. The gene calls are TRBV19 and TRBJ2-2; TRBD1 agrees at 8 bases. This receptor was taken from a woman in her seventies in good health. The sequenced material came from blood. The DNA of the CDR3 is TGTGCCAGTAGTACCCCACAGGGGGAAGCTGCCGGGGAGCTGTTTTTT. This sequence encodes CASSTPQGEAAGELFF.